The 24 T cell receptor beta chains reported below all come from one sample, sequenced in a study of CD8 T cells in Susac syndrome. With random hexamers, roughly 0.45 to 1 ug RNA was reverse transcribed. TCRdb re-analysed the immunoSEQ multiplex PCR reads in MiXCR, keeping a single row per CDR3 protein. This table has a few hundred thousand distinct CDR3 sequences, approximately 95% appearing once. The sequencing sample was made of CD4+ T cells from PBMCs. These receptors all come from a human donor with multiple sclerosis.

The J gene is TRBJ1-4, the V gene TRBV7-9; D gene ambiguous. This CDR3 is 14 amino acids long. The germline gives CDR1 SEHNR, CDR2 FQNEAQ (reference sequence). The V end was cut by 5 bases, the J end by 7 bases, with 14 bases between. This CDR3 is CASSAVLEAEKLFF. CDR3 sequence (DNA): TGTGCCAGCAGCGCTGTCCTGGAGGCTGAAAAACTGTTTTTT. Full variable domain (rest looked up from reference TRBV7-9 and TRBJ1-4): DTGVSQNPRHKITKRGQNVTFRCDPISEHNRLYWYRQTLGQGPEFLTYFQNEAQLEKSRLLSDRFSAERPKGSFSTLEIQRTEQGDSAMYLCASSAVLEAEKLFFGSGTQLSVL.

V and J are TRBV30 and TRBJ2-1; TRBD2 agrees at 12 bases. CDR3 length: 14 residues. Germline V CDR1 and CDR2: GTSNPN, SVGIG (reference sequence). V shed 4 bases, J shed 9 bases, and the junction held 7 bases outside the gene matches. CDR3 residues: CAWMEASGRGEQFF. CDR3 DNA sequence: TGTGCCTGGATGGAGGCTAGCGGGAGGGGTGAGCAGTTCTTC.

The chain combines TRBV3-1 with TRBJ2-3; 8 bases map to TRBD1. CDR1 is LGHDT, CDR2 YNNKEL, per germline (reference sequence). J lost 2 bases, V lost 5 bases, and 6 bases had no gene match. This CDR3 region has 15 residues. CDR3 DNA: TGTGCCAGCAGCTTGACAGGGGATCCCACAGATACGCAGTATTTT. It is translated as CASSLTGDPTDTQYF.

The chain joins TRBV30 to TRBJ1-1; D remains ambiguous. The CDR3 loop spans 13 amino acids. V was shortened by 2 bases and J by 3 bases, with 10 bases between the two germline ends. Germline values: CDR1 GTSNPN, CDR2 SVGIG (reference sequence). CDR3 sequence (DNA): TGTGCCTGGAGTATGCAGCCTTACACTGAAGCTTTCTTT. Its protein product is CAWSMQPYTEAFF.

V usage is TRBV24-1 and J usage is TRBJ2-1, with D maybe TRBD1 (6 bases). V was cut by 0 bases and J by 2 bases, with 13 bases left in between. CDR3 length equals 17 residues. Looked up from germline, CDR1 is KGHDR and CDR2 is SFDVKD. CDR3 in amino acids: CATSDLLGHITYNEQFF. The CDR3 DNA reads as TGTGCCACCAGTGATTTGTTGGGACACATAACCTACAATGAGCAGTTCTTC.

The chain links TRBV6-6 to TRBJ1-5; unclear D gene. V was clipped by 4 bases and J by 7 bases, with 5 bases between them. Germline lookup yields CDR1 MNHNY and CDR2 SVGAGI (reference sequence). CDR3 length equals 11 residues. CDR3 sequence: CASSSTQPQHF. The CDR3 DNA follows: TGTGCCAGCAGTTCGACGCAGCCCCAGCATTTT.

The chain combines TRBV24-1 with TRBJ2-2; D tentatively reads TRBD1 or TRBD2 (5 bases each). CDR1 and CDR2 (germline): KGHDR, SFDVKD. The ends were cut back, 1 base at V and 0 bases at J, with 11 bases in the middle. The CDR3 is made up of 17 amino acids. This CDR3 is CATSDLEGTPNTGELFF. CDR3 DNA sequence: TGTGCCACCAGTGATTTAGAGGGGACCCCGAACACCGGGGAGCTGTTTTTT.

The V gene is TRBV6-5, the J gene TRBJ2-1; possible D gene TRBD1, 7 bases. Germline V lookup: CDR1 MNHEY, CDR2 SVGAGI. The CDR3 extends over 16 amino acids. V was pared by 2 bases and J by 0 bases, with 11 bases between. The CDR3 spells CASSYTQGGSYNEQFF. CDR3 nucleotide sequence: TGTGCCAGCAGTTACACCCAGGGGGGCTCCTACAATGAGCAGTTCTTC.

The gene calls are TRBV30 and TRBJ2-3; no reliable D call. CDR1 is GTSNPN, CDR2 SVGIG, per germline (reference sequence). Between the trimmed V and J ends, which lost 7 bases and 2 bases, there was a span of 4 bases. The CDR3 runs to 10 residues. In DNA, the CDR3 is TGTGCCTACCTCACAGATACGCAGTATTTT. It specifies CAYLTDTQYF.

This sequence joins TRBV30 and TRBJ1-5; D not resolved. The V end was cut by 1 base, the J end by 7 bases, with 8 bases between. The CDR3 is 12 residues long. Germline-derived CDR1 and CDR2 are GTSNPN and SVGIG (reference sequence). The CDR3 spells CAWSAENQPQHF. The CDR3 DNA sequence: TGTGCCTGGAGTGCGGAGAACCAGCCCCAGCATTTT.

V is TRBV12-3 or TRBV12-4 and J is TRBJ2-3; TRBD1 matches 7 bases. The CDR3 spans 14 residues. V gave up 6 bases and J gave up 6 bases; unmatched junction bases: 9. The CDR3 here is CASRKGTVTDTQYF. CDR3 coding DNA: TGTGCCAGCAGGAAAGGGACAGTCACTGATACGCAGTATTTT.

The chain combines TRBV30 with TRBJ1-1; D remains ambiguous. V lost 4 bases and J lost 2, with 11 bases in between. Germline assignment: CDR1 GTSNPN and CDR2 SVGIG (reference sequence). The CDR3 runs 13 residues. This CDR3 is CAWKAGPNTEAFF. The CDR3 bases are TGTGCCTGGAAGGCGGGTCCTAACACTGAAGCTTTCTTT.

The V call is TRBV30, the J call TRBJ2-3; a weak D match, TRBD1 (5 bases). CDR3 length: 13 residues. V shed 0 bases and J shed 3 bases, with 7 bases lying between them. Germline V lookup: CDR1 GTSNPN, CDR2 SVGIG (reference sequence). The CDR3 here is CAWSVRGTDTQYF. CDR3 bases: TGTGCCTGGAGTGTAAGGGGAACAGATACGCAGTATTTT.

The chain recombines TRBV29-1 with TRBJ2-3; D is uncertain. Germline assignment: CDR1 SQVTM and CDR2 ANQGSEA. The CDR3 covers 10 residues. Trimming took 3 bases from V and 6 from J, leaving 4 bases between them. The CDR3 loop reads CSVDDDTQYF. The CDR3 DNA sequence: TGCAGCGTTGATGATGATACGCAGTATTTT.

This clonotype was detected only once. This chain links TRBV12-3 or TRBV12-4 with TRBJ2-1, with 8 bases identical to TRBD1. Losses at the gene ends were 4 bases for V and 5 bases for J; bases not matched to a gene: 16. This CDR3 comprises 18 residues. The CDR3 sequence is CASSYRTGSSGHHNEQFF. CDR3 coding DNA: TGTGCCAGCAGTTATCGGACAGGGAGTTCGGGTCATCACAATGAGCAGTTCTTC.

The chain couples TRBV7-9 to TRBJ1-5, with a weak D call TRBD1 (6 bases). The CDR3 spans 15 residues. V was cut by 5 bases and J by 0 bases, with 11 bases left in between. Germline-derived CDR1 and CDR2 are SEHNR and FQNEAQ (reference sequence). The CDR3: CASSQGGYSNQPQHF. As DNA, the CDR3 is TGTGCCAGCAGCCAAGGGGGGTATAGCAATCAGCCCCAGCATTTT.

DNA for the CDR3: TGCGCCAGCAGCACCCGAAGGGACAATGAGCAGTTCTTC. Translation: CASSTRRDNEQFF. This chain connects TRBV5-1 to TRBJ2-1; D is unclear. This CDR3 spans 13 amino acids. Germline loops: CDR1 SGHRS, CDR2 YFSETQ. Between the trimmed V and J ends, which lost 4 bases and 5 bases, there was a span of 10 bases.

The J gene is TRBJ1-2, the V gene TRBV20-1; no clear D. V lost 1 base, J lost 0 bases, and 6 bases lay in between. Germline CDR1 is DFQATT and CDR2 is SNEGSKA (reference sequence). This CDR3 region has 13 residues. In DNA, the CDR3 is TGCAGTGCTAGAGTAGAAGCTAACTATGGCTACACCTTC. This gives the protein CSARVEANYGYTF.

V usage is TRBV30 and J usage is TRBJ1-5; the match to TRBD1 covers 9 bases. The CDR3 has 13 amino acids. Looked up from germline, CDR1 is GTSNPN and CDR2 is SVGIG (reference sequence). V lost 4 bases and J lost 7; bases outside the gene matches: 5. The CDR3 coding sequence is TGTGCCTGGATGGGACAGGGAAGCCAGCCCCAGCATTTT. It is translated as CAWMGQGSQPQHF.

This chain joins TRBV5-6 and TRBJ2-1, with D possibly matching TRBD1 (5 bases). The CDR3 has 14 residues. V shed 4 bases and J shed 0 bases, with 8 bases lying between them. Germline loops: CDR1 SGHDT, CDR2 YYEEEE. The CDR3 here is CASSTGDSYNEQFF. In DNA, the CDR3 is TGTGCCAGCAGCACAGGAGACTCCTACAATGAGCAGTTCTTC.

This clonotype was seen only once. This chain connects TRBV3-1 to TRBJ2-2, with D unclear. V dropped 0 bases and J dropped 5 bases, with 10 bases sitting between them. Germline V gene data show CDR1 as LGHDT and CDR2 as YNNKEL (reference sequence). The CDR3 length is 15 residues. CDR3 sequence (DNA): TGTGCCAGCAGCCAAGAGGTCCGCCAAACCGGGGAGCTGTTTTTT. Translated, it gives CASSQEVRQTGELFF.

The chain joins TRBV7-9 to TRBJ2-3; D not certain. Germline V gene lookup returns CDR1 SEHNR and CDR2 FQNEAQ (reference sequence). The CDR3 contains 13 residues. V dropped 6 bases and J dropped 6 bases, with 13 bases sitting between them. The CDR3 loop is CASRLKFTDTQYF. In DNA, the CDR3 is TGTGCCAGCAGACTAAAGTTCACGGATACGCAGTATTTT.

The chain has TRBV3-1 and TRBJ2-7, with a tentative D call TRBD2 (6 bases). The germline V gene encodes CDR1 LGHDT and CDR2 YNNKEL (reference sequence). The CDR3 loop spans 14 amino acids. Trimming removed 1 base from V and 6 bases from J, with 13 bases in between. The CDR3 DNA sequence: TGTGCCAGCAGCCAAGTACCCGAGGGAGGCGAGCAGTACGTC. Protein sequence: CASSQVPEGGEQYV.

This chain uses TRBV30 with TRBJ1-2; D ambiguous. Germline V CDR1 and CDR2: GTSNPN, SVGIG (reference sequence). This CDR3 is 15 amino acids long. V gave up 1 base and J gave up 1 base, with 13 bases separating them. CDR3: CAWSAGNGRNYGYTF. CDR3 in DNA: TGTGCCTGGAGTGCTGGTAATGGCCGTAACTATGGCTACACCTTC.